Each of the 25 T cell receptor beta chains below was sequenced from the same sample in a study of T cell responses to AZD1222 COVID-19 vaccine. Some clones are missing from TCRdb's copy, which holds only in-frame ones; the method was immunoSEQ multiplex PCR. Here the sample spans about 150,000 clones, approximately 90% being singletons. The sample was peripheral blood, taken on day 0 of AZD1222 vaccination. These receptors were obtained from an adult in good health.

The chain uses TRBV19 and TRBJ2-2, with D perhaps assigned TRBD1 or TRBD2 (5 bases each). The V gene's germline CDR1 is LNHDA and CDR2 SQIVND (reference sequence). Trimming left V 3 bases short and J 1 base short, with 15 bases between. CDR3 length: 17 residues. CDR3 nucleotides: TGTGCCAGTAGTATTCTGGGGCAGGGAGTGAACACCGGGGAGCTGTTTTTT. It yields the protein CASSILGQGVNTGELFF.

The rearrangement uses TRBV3-1 (or the pseudogene TRBV3-2) and TRBJ2-7; 7 bases are shared with TRBD2. The J segment lost 10 bases and the V segment lost 1 base, leaving 10 bases of the junction unmatched. CDR1 is LGHDT and CDR2 is YNNKEL in the germline V gene (reference sequence). This CDR3 is 14 amino acids long. The CDR3, as DNA: TGTGCCAGCAGCCAAGCGCGGACTAGTGGGCCCCAGTACTTC. This sequence encodes CASSQARTSGPQYF.

The chain combines TRBV28 with TRBJ1-4; unclear D gene. The CDR3 is made up of 14 amino acids. V lost 5 bases and J lost 8, with 15 bases in between. Germline V gives CDR1 MDHEN, CDR2 SYDVKM. CDR3 nucleotides: TGTGCCAGCAGTCTATCCTCGGCGTTGGAAAAACTGTTTTTT. This codes for CASSLSSALEKLFF. The whole variable domain, filled in from reference TRBV28 and TRBJ1-4, reads DVKVTQSSRYLVKRTGEKVFLECVQDMDHENMFWYRQDPGLGLRLIYFSYDVKMKEKGDIPEGYSVSREKKERFSLILESASTNQTSMYLCASSLSSALEKLFFGSGTQLSVL.

This chain links TRBV27 with TRBJ1-2; tentatively, D is TRBD1 (5 bases). Trimming took 2 bases from V and 8 from J, leaving 15 bases between them. The germline V gene has CDR1 MNHEY and CDR2 SMNVEV (reference sequence). There are 14 residues in the CDR3. For the CDR3, the DNA is TGTGCCAGCAGTTTACGGCAGGGAGCAGAAGGCTACACCTTC. This sequence encodes CASSLRQGAEGYTF.

The chain is built from TRBV7-9 and TRBJ1-1; no firm D call. Germline V CDR1 and CDR2: SEHNR, FQNEAQ (reference sequence). The CDR3 consists of 14 residues. Trimming pared 3 bases from V and 0 bases from J, leaving 8 bases between. In DNA form, the CDR3 reads TGTGCCAGCAGCTTTTCGGCGATGAACACTGAAGCTTTCTTT. This codes for CASSFSAMNTEAFF.

V is TRBV25-1 and J is TRBJ2-2; no clear D gene. V shed 4 bases and J shed 4 bases, with 7 bases lying between them. The CDR3 has 13 residues. Germline lookup yields CDR1 MGHDK and CDR2 SYGVNS. The DNA of the CDR3 is TGTGCCAGCAGTGCAGGATCCACCGGGGAGCTGTTTTTT. Translated, it gives CASSAGSTGELFF. Supplemented by reference TRBV25-1 and TRBJ2-2, the full variable domain reads EADIYQTPRYLVIGTGKKITLECSQTMGHDKMYWYQQDPGMELHLIHYSYGVNSTEKGDLSSESTVSRIRTEHFPLTLESARPSHTSQYLCASSAGSTGELFFGEGSRLTVL.

J is TRBJ2-7 and V is TRBV19; D perhaps matches TRBD2 (6 bases). V was trimmed by 1 base and J by 4 bases, leaving 8 bases between them. This CDR3 has 13 residues. The germline V gene has CDR1 LNHDA and CDR2 SQIVND (reference sequence). DNA of the CDR3: TGTGCCAGTAGTATAGTCGGGAGATACGAGCAGTACTTC. This codes for CASSIVGRYEQYF. Variable domain in full (rest from reference TRBV19 and TRBJ2-7): DGGITQSPKYLFRKEGQNVTLSCEQNLNHDAMYWYRQDPGQGLRLIYYSQIVNDFQKGDIAEGYSVSREKKESFPLTVTSAQKNPTAFYLCASSIVGRYEQYFGPGTRLTVT.

The genes are TRBV2 and TRBJ2-2; D call uncertain. V lost 10 bases and J lost 4, with 7 bases in between. Looked up from germline, CDR1 is SNHLY and CDR2 is FYNNEI. CDR3 length: 11 amino acids. This chain's CDR3 is CATTSTGELFF. The DNA of the CDR3 is TGTGCCACTACCAGCACCGGGGAGCTGTTTTTT.

The chain recombines TRBV7-3 with TRBJ2-3; D unclear. Trimming removed 4 bases from V and 0 bases from J, with 8 bases in between. The CDR3 length is 14 residues. CDR1 and CDR2 (germline): SGHTA, FQGTGA. The CDR3 bases are TGTGCCAGCAGCTCCCAGGACAGCACAGATACGCAGTATTTT. Encoded protein: CASSSQDSTDTQYF.

The chain uses TRBV7-6 and TRBJ2-1; a weak D match, TRBD2 (5 bases). V lost 1 base to trimming and J lost 5 bases, with 18 bases between them. The CDR3 spans 17 residues. Germline V gives CDR1 SGHVS, CDR2 FNYEAQ. The CDR3 loop is CASSLGYPDREDNEQFF. CDR3 sequence (DNA): TGTGCCAGCAGCTTAGGCTACCCAGACCGGGAAGACAATGAGCAGTTCTTC.

The rearrangement uses TRBV9 and TRBJ2-2; D is ambiguous. The CDR3 spans 16 residues. V was pared by 4 bases and J by 3 bases, with 16 bases between. In germline, CDR1 is SGDLS, CDR2 YYNGEE. The CDR3 sequence: CASSPRRRADTGELFF. In DNA form, the CDR3 reads TGTGCCAGCAGCCCCCGGCGTAGGGCGGACACCGGGGAGCTGTTTTTT. Together with reference TRBV9 and TRBJ2-2, the CDR3 gives the full variable domain: DSGVTQTPKHLITATGQRVTLRCSPRSGDLSVYWYQQSLDQGLQFLIQYYNGEERAKGNILERFSAQQFPDLHSELNLSSLELGDSALYFCASSPRRRADTGELFFGEGSRLTVL.

The rearrangement uses TRBV28 and TRBJ1-1; D not resolved. Germline loops: CDR1 MDHEN, CDR2 SYDVKM. Trimming took 7 bases from V and 4 from J, leaving 10 bases between them. The CDR3 totals 12 residues. CDR3 sequence (DNA): TGTGCCAGCATTAGGGCGCCCACTGAAGCTTTCTTT. Translating it yields CASIRAPTEAFF.

This clone has a count of ten or more. The rearrangement joins TRBV3-1 (or the pseudogene TRBV3-2) to TRBJ2-7; D is uncertain. V lost 0 bases and J lost 3, with 9 bases in between. Germline V gene lookup returns CDR1 LGHDT and CDR2 YNNKEL (reference sequence). The CDR3 extends over 14 amino acids. Here the CDR3 DNA reads TGTGCCAGCAGCCAAGATGAGGAATACTACGAGCAGTACTTC. Amino acids: CASSQDEEYYEQYF.

In nucleotides, the CDR3 is TGTGCCAGCAGCAAGACCGGGACAGGGGGAAACAATTACAATGAGCAGTTCTTC. Amino acids: CASSKTGTGGNNYNEQFF. This rearrangement joins TRBV5-4 to TRBJ2-1, with 11 nucleotides matching TRBD1. Germline-derived CDR1 and CDR2 are SGHNT and YYREEE (reference sequence). The CDR3 sequence is 18 residues long. Trimming at V came to 4 bases and at J to 4 bases, leaving 13 bases not matched to a gene.

V and J are TRBV28 and TRBJ1-5, with D uncertain. CDR1 is MDHEN, CDR2 SYDVKM, per germline. Trimming took 5 bases from V and 2 from J, leaving 7 bases between them. This CDR3 spans 13 amino acids. The CDR3 loop reads CASSPDGNQPQHF. Here the CDR3 DNA reads TGTGCCAGCAGTCCCGATGGCAATCAGCCCCAGCATTTT.

The V and J genes are TRBV28 and TRBJ1-3, with 7 bases lining up with TRBD1. Germline V gene sequence: CDR1 MDHEN, CDR2 SYDVKM. The V gene end was trimmed by 5 bases and the J gene end by 4 bases; junction bases not matched to a gene: 8. CDR3 length: 15 residues. CDR3 loop: CASSQQGISGNTIYF. The CDR3 DNA reads as TGTGCCAGCAGTCAACAGGGGATCTCGGGAAACACCATATATTTT.

This chain connects TRBV28 to TRBJ2-2; 10 nucleotides match TRBD2. V was pared by 5 bases and J by 4 bases, with 10 bases of the junction left unmatched. CDR3 length: 17 amino acids. Germline V gene lookup returns CDR1 MDHEN and CDR2 SYDVKM. The CDR3 DNA reads TGTGCCAGCAGTCCATCCTCTAGCGGGAGTTCCACCGGGGAGCTGTTTTTT. It translates to CASSPSSSGSSTGELFF.

The chain carries TRBV27 and TRBJ1-5; maybe TRBD1 (5 bases). CDR3 length: 14 residues. With 7 bases removed from V and 3 bases from J, the gap between germline ends came to 13 bases. Germline V gene sequence: CDR1 MNHEY, CDR2 SMNVEV (reference sequence). The CDR3: CASMGVSDNQPQHF. CDR3 bases: TGTGCCAGCATGGGGGTTTCGGACAATCAGCCCCAGCATTTT.

The V gene is TRBV12-3 or TRBV12-4, the J gene TRBJ1-4; D is unresolved. V was cut by 5 bases and J by 4 bases, with 2 bases left in between. The CDR3 is 11 amino acids. The CDR3 loop reads CASSRNEKLFF. The CDR3 DNA follows: TGTGCCAGCAGTCGTAATGAAAAACTGTTTTTT.

This chain uses TRBV7-2 with TRBJ2-3; tentatively, D is TRBD1 or TRBD2 (5 bases each). The germline V and J ends were trimmed by 2 bases and 0 bases, with 12 bases remaining between them. The CDR3 length is 16 residues. Germline CDR1 SGHTA, CDR2 FQGNSA. DNA of the CDR3: TGTGCCAGCAGCTTATTTCGTTGGGACAGCACAGATACGCAGTATTTT. This gives the protein CASSLFRWDSTDTQYF.

The gene calls are TRBV5-6 and TRBJ1-5, with 7 bases lining up with TRBD1. The trim removed 0 bases at V and 5 bases at J, leaving 5 bases unmatched. From germline, CDR1 is SGHDT and CDR2 YYEEEE. The CDR3 covers 15 residues. The CDR3 here is CASSLGQGQDQPQHF. CDR3 nucleotide sequence: TGTGCCAGCAGCTTGGGACAGGGACAAGATCAGCCCCAGCATTTT.

This chain links TRBV7-3 with TRBJ1-4; 8 bases agree with TRBD1. V gave up 3 bases and J gave up 3 bases; unmatched junction bases: 9. The V gene's germline CDR1 is SGHTA and CDR2 FQGTGA. This CDR3 spans 17 amino acids. The CDR3 region has the DNA TGTGCCAGCAGCTTGGACAGGGTGGTTGGGGCTAATGAAAAACTGTTTTTT. Translated, it gives CASSLDRVVGANEKLFF.

CDR3 DNA: TGTGCCAGTAGTATAAAGAGGACAGGGAACACTGAAGCTTTCTTT. Amino acid sequence: CASSIKRTGNTEAFF. The chain uses TRBV19 and TRBJ1-1, with 7 bases that match TRBD1. J gave up 1 base and V 2 bases, and 4 bases lay outside the gene matches. Germline CDR1 reads LNHDA; CDR2 reads SQIVND (reference sequence). This CDR3 contains 15 residues.

The chain joins TRBV7-2 to TRBJ2-2, with 11 bases that match TRBD2. With 3 bases clipped from V and 13 bases from J, the junction kept 10 bases outside the gene matches. The CDR3 length is 15 residues. From germline, CDR1 is SGHTA and CDR2 FQGNSA. The CDR3 DNA follows: TGTGCCAGCAGCTTCGGGATAGCGGGAGGGAGTGGGCTGTTTTTT. Its protein is CASSFGIAGGSGLFF.

The CDR3 spells CASSHQGREQYF. The CDR3 nucleotides read TGTGCCAGCAGCCATCAGGGTCGGGAGCAGTACTTC. The rearrangement links TRBV3-1 (or the pseudogene TRBV3-2) to TRBJ2-7; a weak D match, TRBD1 (5 bases). The V gene's germline CDR1 is LGHDT and CDR2 YNNKEL (reference sequence). The CDR3 totals 12 residues. Trimming removed 3 bases from V and 7 bases from J, with 10 bases in between.